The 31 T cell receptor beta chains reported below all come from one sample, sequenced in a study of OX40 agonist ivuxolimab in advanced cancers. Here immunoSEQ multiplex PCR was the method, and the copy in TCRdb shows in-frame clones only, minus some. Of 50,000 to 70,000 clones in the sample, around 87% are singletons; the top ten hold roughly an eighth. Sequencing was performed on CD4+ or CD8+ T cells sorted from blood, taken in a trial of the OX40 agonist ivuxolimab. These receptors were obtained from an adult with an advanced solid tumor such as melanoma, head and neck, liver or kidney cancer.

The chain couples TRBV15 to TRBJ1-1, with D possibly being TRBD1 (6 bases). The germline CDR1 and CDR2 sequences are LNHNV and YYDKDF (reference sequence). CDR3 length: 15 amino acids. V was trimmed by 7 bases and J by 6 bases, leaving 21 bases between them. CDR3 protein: CATNHGWQGRPEAFF. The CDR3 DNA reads TGTGCCACCAATCACGGTTGGCAGGGGAGACCTGAAGCTTTCTTT.

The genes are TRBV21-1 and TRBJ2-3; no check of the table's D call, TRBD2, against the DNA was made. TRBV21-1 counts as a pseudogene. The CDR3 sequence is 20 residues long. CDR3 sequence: CASSPYGGLAGGPGTDTQYF. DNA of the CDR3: TGTGCCAGCAGCCCCTATGGGGGACTAGCGGGAGGGCCCGGCACAGATACGCAGTATTTT.

As DNA, the CDR3 is TGTGCCAGCAGCATAGACCCGGGCTACGAGCAGTACTTC. It encodes CASSIDPGYEQYF. J is TRBJ2-7 and V is TRBV7-6; D is uncertain. Germline CDR1 SGHVS, CDR2 FNYEAQ. V was cut by 5 bases and J by 3 bases, with 11 bases left in between. This CDR3 comprises 13 residues.

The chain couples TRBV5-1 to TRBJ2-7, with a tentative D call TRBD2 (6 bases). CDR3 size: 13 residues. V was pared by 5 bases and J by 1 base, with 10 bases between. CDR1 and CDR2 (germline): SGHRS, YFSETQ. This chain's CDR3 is CASRLGGSYEQYF. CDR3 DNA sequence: TGCGCCAGCAGGCTCGGAGGGTCCTACGAGCAGTACTTC.

This CDR3 reads CASSLTAGAIDTQYF. In DNA, the CDR3 is TGTGCCAGCAGCTTAACTGCGGGAGCAATAGATACGCAGTATTTT. The chain uses TRBV7-3 and TRBJ2-3; TRBD2 agrees at 7 bases. The V gene end was trimmed by 0 bases and the J gene end by 5 bases; junction bases not matched to a gene: 5. Germline-derived CDR1 and CDR2 are SGHTA and FQGTGA. This CDR3 is 15 amino acids long.

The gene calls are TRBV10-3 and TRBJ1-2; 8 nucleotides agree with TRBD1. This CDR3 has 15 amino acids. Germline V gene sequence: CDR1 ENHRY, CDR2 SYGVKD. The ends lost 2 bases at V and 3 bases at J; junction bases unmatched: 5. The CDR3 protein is CAISEGAGGDYGYTF. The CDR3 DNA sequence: TGTGCCATCAGTGAGGGGGCAGGGGGCGACTATGGCTACACCTTC.

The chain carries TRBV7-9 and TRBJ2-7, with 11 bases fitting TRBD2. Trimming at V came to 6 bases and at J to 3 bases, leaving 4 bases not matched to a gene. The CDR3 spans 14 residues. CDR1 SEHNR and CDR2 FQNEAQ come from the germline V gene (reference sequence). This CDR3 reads CASSPGLADYEQYF. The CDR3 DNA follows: TGTGCCAGCAGTCCGGGACTAGCGGACTACGAGCAGTACTTC.

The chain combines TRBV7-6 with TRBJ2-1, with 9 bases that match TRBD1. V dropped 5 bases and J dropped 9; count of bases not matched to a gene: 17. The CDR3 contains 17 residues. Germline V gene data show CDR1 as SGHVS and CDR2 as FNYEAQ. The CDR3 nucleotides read TGTGCCAGCAGCCCACGTCCCGGGACAGGGCCGTTTGTTGAGCAGTTCTTC. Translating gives CASSPRPGTGPFVEQFF.

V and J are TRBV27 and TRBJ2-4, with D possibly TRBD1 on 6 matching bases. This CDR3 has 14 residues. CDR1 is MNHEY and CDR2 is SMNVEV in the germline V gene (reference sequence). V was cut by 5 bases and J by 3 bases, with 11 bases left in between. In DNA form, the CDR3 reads TGTGCCAGCAGTCACAGGGATGGCAAAAACATTCAGTACTTC. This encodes CASSHRDGKNIQYF.

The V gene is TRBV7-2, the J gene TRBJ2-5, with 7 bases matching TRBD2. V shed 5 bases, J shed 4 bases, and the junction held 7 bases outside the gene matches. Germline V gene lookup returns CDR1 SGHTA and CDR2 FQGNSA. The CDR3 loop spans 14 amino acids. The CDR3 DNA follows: TGTGCCAGCAGCCCCGGACTAGGGCGAGAGACCCAGTACTTC. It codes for CASSPGLGRETQYF.

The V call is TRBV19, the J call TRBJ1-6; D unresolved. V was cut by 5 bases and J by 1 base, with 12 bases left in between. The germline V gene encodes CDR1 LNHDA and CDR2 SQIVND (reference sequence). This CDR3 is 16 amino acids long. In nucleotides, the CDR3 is TGTGCCAGTAGTTTGGGGTCGAGATCCTATAATTCACCCCTCCACTTT. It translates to CASSLGSRSYNSPLHF.

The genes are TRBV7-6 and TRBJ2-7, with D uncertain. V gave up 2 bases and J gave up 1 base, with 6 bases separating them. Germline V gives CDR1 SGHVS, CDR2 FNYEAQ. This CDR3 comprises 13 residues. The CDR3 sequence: CASSLTQSYEQYF. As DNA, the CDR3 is TGTGCCAGCAGCTTAACACAGTCCTACGAGCAGTACTTC.

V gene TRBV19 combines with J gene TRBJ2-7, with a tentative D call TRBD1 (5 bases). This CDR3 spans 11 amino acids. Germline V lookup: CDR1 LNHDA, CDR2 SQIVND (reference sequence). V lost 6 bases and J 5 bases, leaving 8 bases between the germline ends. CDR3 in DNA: TGTGCCAGTAGCGACAGCAACGAGCAGTACTTC. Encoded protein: CASSDSNEQYF.

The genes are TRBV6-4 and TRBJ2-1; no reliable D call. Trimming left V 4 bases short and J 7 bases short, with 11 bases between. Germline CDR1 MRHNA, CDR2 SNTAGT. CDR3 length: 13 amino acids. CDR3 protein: CASSALVGNEQFF. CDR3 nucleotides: TGTGCCAGCAGTGCTCTTGTGGGAAATGAGCAGTTCTTC.

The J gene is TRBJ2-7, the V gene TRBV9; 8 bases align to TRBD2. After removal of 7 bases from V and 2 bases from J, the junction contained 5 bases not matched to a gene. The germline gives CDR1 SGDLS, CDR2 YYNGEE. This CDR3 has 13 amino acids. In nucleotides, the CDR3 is TGTGCCAGCGGAGCGGGGGTGGCCTACGAGCAGTACTTC. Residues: CASGAGVAYEQYF.

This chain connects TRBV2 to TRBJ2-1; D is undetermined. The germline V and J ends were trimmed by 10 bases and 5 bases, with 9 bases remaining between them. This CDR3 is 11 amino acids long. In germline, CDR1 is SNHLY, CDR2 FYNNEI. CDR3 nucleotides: TGTGCCACCCTAAGCGACAATGAGCAGTTCTTC. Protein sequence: CATLSDNEQFF.

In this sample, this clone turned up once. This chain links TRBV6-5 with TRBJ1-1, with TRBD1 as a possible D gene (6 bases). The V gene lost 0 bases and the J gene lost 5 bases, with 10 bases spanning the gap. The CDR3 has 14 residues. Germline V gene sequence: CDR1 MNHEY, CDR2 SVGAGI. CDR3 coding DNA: TGTGCCAGCAGTTACTCGAGGGGGGCGACTGAAGCTTTCTTT. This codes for CASSYSRGATEAFF.

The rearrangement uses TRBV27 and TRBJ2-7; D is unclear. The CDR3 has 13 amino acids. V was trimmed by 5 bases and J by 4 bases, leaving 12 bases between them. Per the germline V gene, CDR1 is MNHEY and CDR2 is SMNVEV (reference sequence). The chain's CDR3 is CASSEVVGYEQYF. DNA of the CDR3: TGTGCCAGCAGTGAAGTGGTGGGTTACGAGCAGTACTTC.

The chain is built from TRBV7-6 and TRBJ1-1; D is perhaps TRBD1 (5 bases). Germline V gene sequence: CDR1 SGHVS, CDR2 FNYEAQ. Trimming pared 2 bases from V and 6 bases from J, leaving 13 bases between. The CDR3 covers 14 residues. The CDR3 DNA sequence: TGTGCCAGCAGCTTACTGGGGCCGAGCCCTGAAGCTTTCTTT. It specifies CASSLLGPSPEAFF.

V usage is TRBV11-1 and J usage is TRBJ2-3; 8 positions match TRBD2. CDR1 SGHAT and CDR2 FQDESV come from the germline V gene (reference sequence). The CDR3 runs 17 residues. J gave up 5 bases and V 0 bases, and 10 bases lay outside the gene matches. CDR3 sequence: CASSLARVAGGVDTQYF. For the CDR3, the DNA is TGTGCCAGCAGCTTAGCAAGGGTCGCGGGGGGCGTAGATACGCAGTATTTT.

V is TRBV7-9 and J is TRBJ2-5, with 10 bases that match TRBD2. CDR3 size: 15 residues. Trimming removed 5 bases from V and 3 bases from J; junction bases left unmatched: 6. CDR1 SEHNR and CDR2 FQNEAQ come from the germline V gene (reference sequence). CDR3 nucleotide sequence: TGTGCCAGCAGCATATCCGGGACTAGCGAAGAGACCCAGTACTTC. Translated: CASSISGTSEETQYF.

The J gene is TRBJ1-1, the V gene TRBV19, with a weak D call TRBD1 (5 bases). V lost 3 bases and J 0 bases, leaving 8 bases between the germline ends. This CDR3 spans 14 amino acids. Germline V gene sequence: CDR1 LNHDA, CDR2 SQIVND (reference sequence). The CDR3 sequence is CASSIWGVNTEAFF. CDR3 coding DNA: TGTGCCAGTAGTATTTGGGGGGTGAACACTGAAGCTTTCTTT.

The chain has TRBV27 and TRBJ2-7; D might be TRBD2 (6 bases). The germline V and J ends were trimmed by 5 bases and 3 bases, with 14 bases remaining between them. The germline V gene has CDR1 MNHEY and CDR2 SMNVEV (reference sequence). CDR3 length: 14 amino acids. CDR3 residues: CASSPPSAYYEQYF. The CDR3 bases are TGTGCCAGCAGTCCCCCTAGCGCGTACTACGAGCAGTACTTC.

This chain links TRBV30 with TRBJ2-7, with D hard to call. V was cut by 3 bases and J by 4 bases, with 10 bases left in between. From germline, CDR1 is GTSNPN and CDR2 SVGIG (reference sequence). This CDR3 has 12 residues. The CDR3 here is CAWSHSDYEQYF. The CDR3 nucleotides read TGTGCCTGGAGCCACTCCGATTACGAGCAGTACTTC.

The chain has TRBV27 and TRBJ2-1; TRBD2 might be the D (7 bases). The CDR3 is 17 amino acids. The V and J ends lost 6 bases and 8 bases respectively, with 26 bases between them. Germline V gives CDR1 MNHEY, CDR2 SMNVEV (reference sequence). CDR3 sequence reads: CASSLGGAAQVGDEQFF. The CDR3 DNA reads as TGTGCCAGCAGCCTGGGGGGGGCAGCTCAAGTCGGCGATGAGCAGTTCTTC.

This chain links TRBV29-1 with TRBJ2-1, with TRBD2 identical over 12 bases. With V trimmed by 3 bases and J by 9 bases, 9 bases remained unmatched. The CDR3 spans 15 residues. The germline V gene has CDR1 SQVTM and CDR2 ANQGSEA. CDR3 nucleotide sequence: TGCAGCGTTGATGCTAGCGGGAGGGCTCGTGGTGAGCAGTTCTTC. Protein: CSVDASGRARGEQFF.

The CDR3 DNA reads as TGTGCCAGCAGTTACCTAGCGGCGTACAATGAGCAGTTCTTC. It yields the protein CASSYLAAYNEQFF. This chain connects TRBV6-5 to TRBJ2-1, with TRBD2 identical over 7 bases. Germline lookup yields CDR1 MNHEY and CDR2 SVGAGI. The V segment lost 2 bases and the J segment 4 bases; nucleotides outside the gene matches: 2. The CDR3 length is 14 residues.

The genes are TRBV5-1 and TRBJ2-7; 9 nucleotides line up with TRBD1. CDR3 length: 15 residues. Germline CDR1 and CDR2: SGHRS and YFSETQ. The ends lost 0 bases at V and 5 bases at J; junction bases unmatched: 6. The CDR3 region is CASSLGLGQGHEQYF. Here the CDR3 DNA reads TGCGCCAGCAGCTTGGGTCTGGGACAGGGCCACGAGCAGTACTTC.

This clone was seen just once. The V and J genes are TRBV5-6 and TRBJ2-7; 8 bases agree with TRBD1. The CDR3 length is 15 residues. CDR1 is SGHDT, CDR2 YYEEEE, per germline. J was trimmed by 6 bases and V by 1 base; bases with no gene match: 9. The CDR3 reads CASSLTRQGALEQYF. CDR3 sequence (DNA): TGTGCCAGCAGCTTGACTCGGCAGGGGGCACTCGAGCAGTACTTC.

The CDR3 nucleotides read TGTGCCAGCTCAATAGGAAGGAACACTGAAGCTTTCTTT. Residues: CASSIGRNTEAFF. The J gene is TRBJ1-1, the V gene TRBV27, with D hard to call. The CDR3 is 13 amino acids. Trimming took off 8 bases at V and 1 base at J, with 11 bases between the two ends. The germline CDR1 and CDR2 sequences are MNHEY and SMNVEV (reference sequence).

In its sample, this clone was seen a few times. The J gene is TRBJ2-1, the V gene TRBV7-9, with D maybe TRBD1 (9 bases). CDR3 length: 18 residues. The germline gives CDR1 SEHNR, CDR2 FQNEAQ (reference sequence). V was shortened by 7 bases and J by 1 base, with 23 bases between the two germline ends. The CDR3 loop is CASNGDREAGGSYNEQFF. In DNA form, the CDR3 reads TGTGCCAGCAACGGGGACAGGGAGGCGGGAGGTTCCTACAATGAGCAGTTCTTC.